Listed below are T cell receptor beta chains from one sample, sequenced in a study of shared clonotypes between healthy human individuals. Method: immunoSEQ multiplex PCR; TCRdb's copy keeps in-frame clones and lacks some. There are under 650,000 clones in the sample; about 96% occur only once, and under 0.06% lies in the top ten. Sequencing was done on a sample of naive CD4+ T cells sorted from blood. These receptor sequences come from a woman aged 30 to 39 in good health. Each CDR3 is given with its conserved first and last residue. The order of the fields is clone size, CDR3 length, V gene, D gene, J gene, CDR3 protein, CDR3 DNA. A D gene is named only where the DNA matches it firmly. Only part of the rows carry a size: once, few, many, or a class if the clone is expanded.

-	21	TRBV7-3	-	TRBJ1-5	CASSWGRGLGSRKLSNQPQHF	TGTGCCAGCAGCTGGGGCAGGGGACTTGGATCCCGAAAATTAAGCAATCAGCCCCAGCATTTT
-	16	TRBV18	TRBD2	TRBJ2-7	CASSPPVLAGVNEQYF	TGTGCCAGCTCACCACCGGTGCTAGCGGGAGTCAACGAGCAGTACTTC
-	16	TRBV6-4	-	TRBJ2-1	CASSEYGGGNYNEQFF	TGTGCCAGCAGTGAGTACGGAGGGGGCAACTACAATGAGCAGTTCTTC
-	14	TRBV28	-	TRBJ2-5	CASSLGGVQETQYF	TGTGCCAGCAGCCTAGGCGGGGTTCAAGAGACCCAGTACTTC
-	13	TRBV7-9	-	TRBJ1-2	CASSLAGGRGYTF	TGTGCCAGCAGCTTAGCGGGGGGCCGTGGCTACACCTTC
-	15	TRBV15	TRBD2	TRBJ2-5	CATSSNGGGQETQYF	TGTGCCACCAGCAGTAATGGGGGGGGACAAGAGACCCAGTACTTC
-	13	TRBV5-1	-	TRBJ2-1	CASSSGYSNEQFF	TGCGCCAGCAGCTCCGGCTACAGCAATGAGCAGTTCTTC
-	16	TRBV27	TRBD2	TRBJ2-3	CASSLPSGSRVDTQYF	TGTGCCAGCAGTTTACCGAGCGGGAGTCGTGTGGATACGCAGTATTTT
-	15	TRBV5-1	TRBD1	TRBJ2-7	CASSQTGTSSYEQYF	TGCGCCAGCAGCCAGACAGGGACGAGCTCCTACGAGCAGTACTTC
-	18	TRBV2	-	TRBJ2-3	CASSEALPGAANTDTQYF	TGTGCCAGCAGTGAAGCGCTTCCCGGGGCAGCGAACACAGATACGCAGTATTTT
-	12	TRBV5-1	-	TRBJ2-7	CASSFEAGEQYF	TGCGCCAGCAGCTTTGAAGCGGGCGAGCAGTACTTC
-	19	TRBV4-1	TRBD1	TRBJ1-3	CASRFPGQLSSCRVNTIYF	TGCGCCAGCAGATTCCCGGGACAGCTTTCCTCGTGCCGTGTAAACACCATATATTTT
-	14	TRBV5-1	-	TRBJ2-5	CASSGSGDQETQYF	TGCGCCAGCAGCGGTAGCGGAGACCAAGAGACCCAGTACTTC
once	14	TRBV11-2	-	TRBJ2-5	CASSRGRLQETQYF	TGTGCCAGCAGCCGGGGACGGTTGCAAGAGACCCAGTACTTC
-	14	TRBV28	-	TRBJ1-1	CASSFPSPSSEAFF	TGTGCCAGCAGTTTCCCCTCCCCGAGTTCTGAAGCTTTCTTT
-	16	TRBV5-1	TRBD2	TRBJ2-1	CASSLPRLAGANEQFF	TGCGCCAGCAGCTTGCCTAGGCTAGCGGGAGCGAATGAGCAGTTCTTC
-	13	TRBV5-5	-	TRBJ1-5	CASSSRTDQPQHF	TGTGCCAGCAGCTCAAGGACGGATCAGCCCCAGCATTTT
-	16	TRBV28	TRBD2	TRBJ2-5	CASSPGTSGHWETQYF	TGTGCCAGCAGTCCTGGGACTAGCGGGCATTGGGAGACCCAGTACTTC
-	18	TRBV5-1	-	TRBJ2-5	CASSATGSTKRDGETQYF	TGCGCCAGCAGCGCAACAGGGTCTACTAAGCGGGACGGGGAGACCCAGTACTTC
-	15	TRBV28	TRBD1	TRBJ2-7	CASSPGQETSYEQYF	TGTGCCAGCAGTCCGGGACAGGAGACTTCCTACGAGCAGTACTTC